The next 6 T cell receptor beta chains were all read from a single sample in a study of shared T cell receptors in the human thymus. The repertoire was sequenced with immunoSEQ multiplex PCR; TCRdb's copy has only in-frame clones and lacks some. The sample shows hundreds of thousands of clones, around nine tenths of them seen only once. These data were also filed under a second study, of human thymus T cells.

Sequenced: thymocytes. The receptor source for this set is a boy younger than two with a congenital heart defect.

The rearrangement uses TRBV14 and TRBJ2-1; TRBD2 matches 14 bases. This CDR3 contains 22 residues. Trimming took 0 bases from V and 4 from J; bases not matched to a gene: 17. Germline CDR1 SGHDN, CDR2 FVKESK. The CDR3 nucleotides are TGTGCCAGCAGCCAAGACCCCTTACAGTGGTCAGGGACTAGCGGGGGATACAATGAGCAGTTCTTC. Its protein is CASSQDPLQWSGTSGGYNEQFF.

V usage is TRBV14 and J usage is TRBJ2-1; D ambiguous. The CDR3 has 14 amino acids. Germline CDR1 is SGHDN and CDR2 is FVKESK. V lost 3 bases and J 4 bases, leaving 10 bases between the germline ends. The CDR3, as DNA: TGTGCCAGCAGCCATGCTGGGCCTTACAATGAGCAGTTCTTC. Encoded protein: CASSHAGPYNEQFF. Full variable domain (outside the CDR3, taken from reference TRBV14 and TRBJ2-1): EAGVTQFPSHSVIEKGQTVTLRCDPISGHDNLYWYRRVMGKEIKFLLHFVKESKQDESGMPNNRFLAERTGGTYSTLKVQPAELEDSGVYFCASSHAGPYNEQFFGPGTRLTVL.

In this sample, this clone turned up a few times. The V gene is TRBV6-1, the J gene TRBJ1-1; TRBD1 is a possible D gene (5 bases). The CDR3 is made up of 16 amino acids. The germline V gene encodes CDR1 MNHNS and CDR2 SASEGT. With 0 bases removed from V and 0 bases from J, the gap between germline ends came to 11 bases. CDR3 amino acids: CASSEALAGLNTEAFF. The CDR3 DNA follows: TGTGCCAGCAGTGAAGCGTTGGCAGGGCTGAACACTGAAGCTTTCTTT.

This chain uses TRBV11-2 with TRBJ2-1; TRBD2 is a possible D gene (5 bases). This CDR3 is 13 amino acids long. The V gene lost 8 bases and the J gene lost 5 bases, with 13 bases spanning the gap. The germline V gene has CDR1 SGHAT and CDR2 FQNNGV. CDR3 sequence: CASWGTRHNEQFF. The CDR3 DNA reads as TGTGCCAGCTGGGGAACTAGACACAATGAGCAGTTCTTC. Looking up the rest from reference TRBV11-2 and TRBJ2-1 gives the full variable domain: EAGVAQSPRYKIIEKRQSVAFWCNPISGHATLYWYQQILGQGPKLLIQFQNNGVVDDSQLPKDRFSAERLKGVDSTLKIQPAKLEDSAVYLCASWGTRHNEQFFGPGTRLTVL.

The rearrangement joins TRBV7-2 to TRBJ1-5, with a tentative D call TRBD1 (6 bases). This CDR3 is 19 amino acids long. CDR1 is SGHTA, CDR2 FQGNSA, per germline. Trimming took 5 bases from V and 0 from J, leaving 23 bases between them. The CDR3 reads CASSPTGSAGRNSNQPQHF. CDR3 coding DNA: TGTGCCAGCAGCCCGACAGGTAGTGCGGGCCGAAATAGCAATCAGCCCCAGCATTTT.

This chain links TRBV7-2 with TRBJ1-2; D is undetermined. With 2 bases removed from V and 4 bases from J, the gap between germline ends came to 17 bases. CDR1 and CDR2 from the germline V gene are SGHTA and FQGNSA. The CDR3 spans 16 residues. The CDR3 here is CASSLRVREGIYGYTF. The CDR3 coding sequence is TGTGCCAGCAGCTTAAGGGTCCGGGAAGGGATCTATGGCTACACCTTC.